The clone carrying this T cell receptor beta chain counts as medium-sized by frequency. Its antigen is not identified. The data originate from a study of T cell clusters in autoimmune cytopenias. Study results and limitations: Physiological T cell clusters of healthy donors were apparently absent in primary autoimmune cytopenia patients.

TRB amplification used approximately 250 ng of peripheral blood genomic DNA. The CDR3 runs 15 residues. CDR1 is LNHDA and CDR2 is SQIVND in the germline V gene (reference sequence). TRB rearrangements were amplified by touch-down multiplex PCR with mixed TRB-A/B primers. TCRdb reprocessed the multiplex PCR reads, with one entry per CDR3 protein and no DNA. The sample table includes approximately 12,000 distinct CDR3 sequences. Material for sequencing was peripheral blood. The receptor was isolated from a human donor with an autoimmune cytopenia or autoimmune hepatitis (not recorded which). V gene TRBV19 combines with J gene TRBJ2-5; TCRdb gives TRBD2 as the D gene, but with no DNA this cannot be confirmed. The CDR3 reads CASRGAGGPGETQYF.